The 27 T cell receptor beta chains below come from one sample, sequenced in a study of OX40 agonist ivuxolimab in advanced cancers. Clones were sequenced by immunoSEQ multiplex PCR, and TCRdb holds only the in-frame ones, with some missing. Of tens of thousands of clones detected, approximately 80% appear once; the ten largest clones hold roughly 18%. The sample consisted of CD4+ or CD8+ T cells sorted from blood, taken in a trial of the OX40 agonist ivuxolimab. Receptors originate from an adult with an advanced solid tumor such as melanoma, head and neck, liver or kidney cancer.

V gene TRBV28 combines with J gene TRBJ1-1; D gene ambiguous. CDR1 is MDHEN, CDR2 SYDVKM, per germline. Trimming stripped 2 bases from V and 7 bases from J, with 8 bases between. CDR3 length equals 12 residues. CDR3 nucleotides: TGTGCCAGCAGTTTACAGGCAATTGAAGCTTTCTTT. Translated, it gives CASSLQAIEAFF.

This chain links TRBV6-5 with TRBJ2-4; D assignment may be TRBD1 or TRBD2 (5 bases each). The CDR3 totals 15 residues. Trimming took 2 bases from V and 2 from J, leaving 10 bases between them. Germline V gives CDR1 MNHEY, CDR2 SVGAGI. The DNA for the CDR3 is TGTGCCAGCAGTTACGGTCAGGGACCCAAAAACATTCAGTACTTC. Translating it yields CASSYGQGPKNIQYF.

This chain links TRBV18 with TRBJ2-7; TRBD1 aligns across 7 bases. V dropped 2 bases and J dropped 4; count of bases not matched to a gene: 5. The CDR3 totals 14 residues. Germline V gene data show CDR1 as KGHSH and CDR2 as LQKENI. CDR3 residues: CASSPYGTEYEQYF. DNA of the CDR3: TGTGCCAGCTCACCATATGGGACAGAATACGAGCAGTACTTC.

The genes are TRBV9 and TRBJ2-7, with TRBD1 matching 10 bases. The germline V gene encodes CDR1 SGDLS and CDR2 YYNGEE. V was clipped by 0 bases and J by 4 bases; unmatched bases: 7. The CDR3 has 16 amino acids. In nucleotides, the CDR3 is TGTGCCAGCAGCGTAGGGGGGACAGGGGTTTTATACGAGCAGTACTTC. It is translated as CASSVGGTGVLYEQYF.

The chain combines TRBV5-1 with TRBJ2-7, with 7 bases that match TRBD2. Trimming at V came to 2 bases and at J to 3 bases, leaving 5 bases not matched to a gene. CDR1 is SGHRS, CDR2 YFSETQ, per germline. The CDR3 has 14 amino acids. The CDR3 nucleotides are TGCGCCAGCAGCTTCCGGGGGGAGAACTACGAGCAGTACTTC. Protein product: CASSFRGENYEQYF. Filled out from reference TRBV5-1 and TRBJ2-7, the complete variable domain reads KAGVTQTPRYLIKTRGQQVTLSCSPISGHRSVSWYQQTPGQGLQFLFEYFSETQRNKGNFPGRFSGRQFSNSRSEMNVSTLELGDSALYLCASSFRGENYEQYFGPGTRLTVT.

This clone was counted a single time. V gene TRBV27 combines with J gene TRBJ1-5; the D gene is possibly TRBD1 (6 bases). The CDR3 extends over 16 amino acids. The V gene lost 2 bases and the J gene lost 0 bases, with 11 bases spanning the gap. CDR1 MNHEY and CDR2 SMNVEV come from the germline V gene (reference sequence). CDR3 sequence (DNA): TGTGCCAGCAGTTTAAAGGGACAAGATAGCAATCAGCCCCAGCATTTT. As protein: CASSLKGQDSNQPQHF.

This clone was seen just once. The chain couples TRBV6-5 to TRBJ1-6, with D hard to call. The CDR3 is 15 residues long. Trimming shortened V by 6 bases and J by 0 bases, and 9 bases separated the two germline ends. Germline-derived CDR1 and CDR2 are MNHEY and SVGAGI. The CDR3 coding sequence is TGTGCCAGCAGACTAACAATCTCCTATAATTCACCCCTCCACTTT. Encoded protein: CASRLTISYNSPLHF.

The chain employs TRBV5-3 and TRBJ1-2; D is uncertain. TRBV5-3 belongs to the ORF category, with a function that is uncertain. The CDR3 is 17 amino acids. V was trimmed by 2 bases and J by 4 bases, leaving 21 bases between them. The CDR3 is CARSFRSLNGVLYGYTF. CDR3 nucleotides: TGTGCCAGAAGCTTTCGGAGCCTCAACGGGGTGCTCTATGGCTACACCTTC.

The gene calls are TRBV7-3 and TRBJ2-1, with TRBD2 identical over 11 bases. The V gene's germline CDR1 is SGHTA and CDR2 FQGTGA. This CDR3 has 15 amino acids. Germline trimming cut 5 bases from V and 5 bases from J; bases unmatched to any gene: 5. The CDR3: CASSATGLADNEQFF. The CDR3 DNA is TGTGCCAGCAGCGCAACGGGACTAGCGGACAATGAGCAGTTCTTC.

This chain joins TRBV7-2 and TRBJ1-2; TRBD1 might be the D (5 bases). The CDR3 runs to 14 residues. Deletions cut 2 bases from V and 2 bases from J, with 9 bases between. Germline assignment: CDR1 SGHTA and CDR2 FQGNSA. CDR3 residues: CASSLSPGNYGYTF. The CDR3 DNA reads as TGTGCCAGCAGCTTATCCCCAGGGAACTATGGCTACACCTTC.

V and J are TRBV6-1 and TRBJ2-7, with no clear D. The CDR3 has 10 amino acids. The germline CDR1 and CDR2 sequences are MNHNS and SASEGT. Trimming shortened V by 6 bases and J by 3 bases, and 3 bases separated the two germline ends. CDR3 nucleotide sequence: TGTGCCAGCAGGAACTACGAGCAGTACTTC. Translating gives CASRNYEQYF.

The gene calls are TRBV9 and TRBJ1-1; tentatively, D is TRBD1 (5 bases). The CDR3 length is 16 residues. Germline V gene data show CDR1 as SGDLS and CDR2 as YYNGEE. V dropped 3 bases and J dropped 1 base, with 16 bases sitting between them. The CDR3 nucleotides are TGTGCCAGCAGCGGAGCCCAGGGACGGGAGAACACTGAAGCTTTCTTT. It encodes CASSGAQGRENTEAFF.

The V gene is TRBV9, the J gene TRBJ2-5; 14 positions match TRBD2. The germline CDR1 and CDR2 sequences are SGDLS and YYNGEE. The CDR3 consists of 16 residues. V gave up 4 bases and J gave up 2 bases; unmatched junction bases: 4. CDR3 nucleotide sequence: TGTGCCAGCAGCCTTCGACTAGCGGGGGGGCAAGAGACCCAGTACTTC. Translated: CASSLRLAGGQETQYF.

The rearrangement joins TRBV7-3 to TRBJ1-1; TRBD1 aligns across 8 bases. Unmatched junction bases numbered 12, after V lost 7 bases and J lost 2 bases. The germline V gene encodes CDR1 SGHTA and CDR2 FQGTGA. The length of the CDR3 is 16 residues. The CDR3 reads CASTPHSDRGNTEAFF. The CDR3 region has the DNA TGTGCCAGCACCCCACACTCCGACAGGGGCAACACTGAAGCTTTCTTT. Using reference TRBV7-3 and TRBJ1-1 for the parts outside the CDR3, the full variable domain is GAGVSQTPSNKVTEKGKYVELRCDPISGHTALYWYRQSLGQGPEFLIYFQGTGAADDSGLPNDRFFAVRPEGSVSTLKIQRTERGDSAVYLCASTPHSDRGNTEAFFGQGTRLTVV.

In nucleotides, the CDR3 is TGTGCCAGCAGCCCCAAAGGGGGCACATACACTGAAGCTTTCTTT. As protein: CASSPKGGTYTEAFF. This sequence joins TRBV9 and TRBJ1-1, with TRBD1 matching over 7 bases. The junction had 9 bases not matched to a gene; V was cut back by 4 bases and J by 3 bases. Germline-derived CDR1 and CDR2 are SGDLS and YYNGEE. The CDR3 totals 15 residues.

The genes are TRBV5-1 and TRBJ2-3, with D tentatively TRBD2 (5 bases). The germline V and J ends were trimmed by 0 bases and 0 bases, with 11 bases remaining between them. The CDR3 spans 16 residues. Germline V gives CDR1 SGHRS, CDR2 YFSETQ. The CDR3 here is CASSLVLSGSTDTQYF. The CDR3 coding sequence is TGCGCCAGCAGCTTGGTTTTAAGCGGAAGCACAGATACGCAGTATTTT.

J is TRBJ2-2 and V is TRBV14; TRBD1 aligns across 8 bases. Germline V gene data show CDR1 as SGHDN and CDR2 as FVKESK. The CDR3 runs 18 residues. Germline trimming cut 4 bases from V and 5 bases from J; bases unmatched to any gene: 15. CDR3 DNA sequence: TGTGCCAGCAGCCTCCGTCTATTAGGACAGGGTCGGACCGGGGAGCTGTTTTTT. Its protein is CASSLRLLGQGRTGELFF.

The chain joins TRBV15 to TRBJ1-4, with no clear D. The germline CDR1 and CDR2 sequences are LNHNV and YYDKDF (reference sequence). This CDR3 region has 17 residues. Trimming took off 0 bases at V and 0 bases at J, with 11 bases between the two ends. This chain's CDR3 is CATSRDPEVSTNEKLFF. In DNA, the CDR3 is TGTGCCACCAGCAGAGATCCTGAAGTATCAACTAATGAAAAACTGTTTTTT.

This clone was observed a handful of times. The CDR3 DNA reads as TGTGCCAGCAGCCAGGCTAATTCACCCCTCCACTTT. It translates to CASSQANSPLHF. The gene calls are TRBV4-2 and TRBJ1-6; D not resolved. The CDR3 length is 12 residues. The ends were cut back, 3 bases at V and 6 bases at J, with 3 bases in the middle. Germline CDR1 is LGHNA and CDR2 is YNFKEQ.

Written as DNA, the CDR3 is TGTGCCAGCAGCGAGCCGCAGGGCGTTTCTGAAAAACTGTTTTTT. Translation gives CASSEPQGVSEKLFF. The chain combines TRBV5-5 with TRBJ1-4, with D perhaps matching TRBD1 (5 bases). The CDR3 contains 15 residues. The V and J ends lost 4 bases and 7 bases respectively, with 17 bases between them. CDR1 is SGHKS, CDR2 YYEKEE, per germline (reference sequence). Full variable domain (missing parts from reference TRBV5-5 and TRBJ1-4): DAGVTQSPTHLIKTRGQQVTLRCSPISGHKSVSWYQQVLGQGPQFIFQYYEKEERGRGNFPDRFSARQFPNYSSELNVNALLLGDSALYLCASSEPQGVSEKLFFGSGTQLSVL.

The chain combines TRBV5-1 with TRBJ2-7; D not certain. The length of the CDR3 is 14 residues. Germline CDR1 is SGHRS and CDR2 is YFSETQ. The ends were cut back, 2 bases at V and 0 bases at J, with 9 bases in the middle. The CDR3 DNA reads as TGCGCCAGCAGCTTTGTAGCCTACTCCTACGAGCAGTACTTC. Amino acid sequence: CASSFVAYSYEQYF.

This chain joins TRBV5-4 and TRBJ1-2; the match to TRBD1 covers 8 bases. Germline CDR1 and CDR2: SGHNT and YYREEE (reference sequence). After removal of 6 bases from V and 0 bases from J, the junction contained 4 bases not matched to a gene. This CDR3 is 14 amino acids long. The CDR3 coding sequence is TGTGCCAGCAACTCAGGGGGCTCTAACTATGGCTACACCTTC. It encodes CASNSGGSNYGYTF.

The J gene is TRBJ1-2, the V gene TRBV27; D remains unclear. This CDR3 comprises 12 residues. The V gene's germline CDR1 is MNHEY and CDR2 SMNVEV (reference sequence). V was cut by 4 bases and J by 6 bases, with 9 bases left in between. CDR3 DNA: TGTGCCAGCAGTTCCTGGGCGAATGGCTACACCTTC. Translating gives CASSSWANGYTF.

The V and J genes are TRBV2 and TRBJ2-7; 8 bases match TRBD1. Germline CDR1 is SNHLY and CDR2 is FYNNEI. This CDR3 region has 15 residues. V dropped 3 bases and J dropped 2; count of bases not matched to a gene: 6. CDR3 DNA: TGTGCCAGCAGTGAGCAGCCAGGGGGCCCCTACGAGCAGTACTTC. Translated, it gives CASSEQPGGPYEQYF.

This clone has only a few counts. The chain uses TRBV9 and TRBJ2-2; 12 bases are shared with TRBD2. Germline V lookup: CDR1 SGDLS, CDR2 YYNGEE. CDR3 length equals 17 residues. The trim removed 1 base at V and 4 bases at J, leaving 5 bases unmatched. This CDR3 reads CASSVSPLAGGTGELFF. Written as DNA, the CDR3 is TGTGCCAGCAGCGTAAGCCCACTAGCGGGAGGCACCGGGGAGCTGTTTTTT.

The gene calls are TRBV5-4 and TRBJ2-6; maybe TRBD1 (6 bases). V lost 2 bases to trimming and J lost 4 bases, with 16 bases between them. The germline gives CDR1 SGHNT, CDR2 YYREEE (reference sequence). The CDR3 length is 17 residues. The CDR3 nucleotides read TGTGCCAGCAGCTTAGGGGGAAGGGGAAGAGGGGCCAACGTCCTGACTTTC. This translates into CASSLGGRGRGANVLTF.

V gene TRBV7-2 combines with J gene TRBJ2-7, with 7 bases aligning to TRBD2. With 8 bases clipped from V and 0 bases from J, the junction kept 7 bases outside the gene matches. Per the germline V gene, CDR1 is SGHTA and CDR2 is FQGNSA. CDR3 size: 14 residues. Written as DNA, the CDR3 is TGTGCCAGCGAGGAAGCGGGGTCCTCCTACGAGCAGTACTTC. This gives the protein CASEEAGSSYEQYF.